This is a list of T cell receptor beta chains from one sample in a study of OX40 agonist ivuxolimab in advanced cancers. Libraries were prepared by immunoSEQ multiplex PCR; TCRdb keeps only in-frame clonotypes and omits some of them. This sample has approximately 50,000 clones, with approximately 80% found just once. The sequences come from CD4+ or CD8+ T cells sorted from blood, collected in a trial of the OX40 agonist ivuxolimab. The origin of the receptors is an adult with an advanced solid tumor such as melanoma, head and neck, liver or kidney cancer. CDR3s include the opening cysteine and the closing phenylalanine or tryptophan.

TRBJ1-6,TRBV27,CASSSPAPNSPLHF
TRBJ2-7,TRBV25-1,CASSLSVAYEQYF
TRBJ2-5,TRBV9,CASSVGTSGSGQETQYF
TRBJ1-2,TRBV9,CASSALDRDYGYTF
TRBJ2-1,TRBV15,CATSRGPSSYNEQFF
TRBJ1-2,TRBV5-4,CASSQAGQDRGYTF
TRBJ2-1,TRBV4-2,CASSQVIIAGGSSYNEQFF
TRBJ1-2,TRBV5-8,CASSLGTGNYGYTF
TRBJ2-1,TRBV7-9,CASSFPRSGQFF
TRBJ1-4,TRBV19,CASSIWGANEKLFF
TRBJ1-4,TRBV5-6,CASSLLPGRINEKLFF
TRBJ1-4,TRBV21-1,CASSGQGNREEKLFF
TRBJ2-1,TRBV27,CASSLGSVNEQFF
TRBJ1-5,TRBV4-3,CANDRRGLSNQPQHF
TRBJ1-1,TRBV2,CASNMDAGAGTEAFF
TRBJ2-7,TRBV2,CASEGALYEQYF
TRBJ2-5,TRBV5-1,CASSVGELPQETQYF
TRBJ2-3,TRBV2,CASSEQVTDTQYF
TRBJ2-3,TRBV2,CASSLGLAGVTDTQYF
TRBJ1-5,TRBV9,CASSVGGDSNQPQHF
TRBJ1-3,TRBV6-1,CASSLDRGMNTIYF
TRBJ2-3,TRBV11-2,CASSRDSFTDTQYF
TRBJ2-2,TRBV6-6,CASSSGRGEGTGELFF